Listed here are 3 T cell receptor beta chains from one sample, sequenced in a study of T cell repertoires in cytomegalovirus infection. TCRdb re-analysed the reads in MiXCR, keeping a single row per CDR3 protein. This table has under 850,000 distinct CDR3 sequences, 35% appearing once. What was sequenced was PBMCs. The receptor set was obtained from a human donor in good health (CMV status not recorded). Some clones in this sample may be carry-over from other donors' samples.

About this clonotype itself: With a much larger clone just one base away, this may be a read error. CDR3 sequence: CASSLVLGDTRYF. The CDR3, as DNA: TGTGCCAGCAGCTTAGTTTTGGGGGATACGCGGTATTTT. The chain combines TRBV7-2 with TRBJ2-3; tentatively, D is TRBD1 or TRBD2 (5 bases each). This CDR3 has 13 residues. Germline values: CDR1 SGHTA, CDR2 FQGNSA.

This sequence joins TRBV15 and TRBJ1-1; D is possibly TRBD1 (5 bases). The V gene lost 0 bases and the J gene lost 10 bases, with 18 bases spanning the gap. CDR1 and CDR2 (germline): LNHNV, YYDKDF (reference sequence). This CDR3 has 15 amino acids. DNA of the CDR3: TGTGCCACCAGCAGAGATGGGCAGGGTATCCTTGGAGCTTTCTTT. Translation: CATSRDGQGILGAFF.

The table lists this clonotype with many counts. The chain uses TRBV7-2 and TRBJ1-2; D might be TRBD1 (5 bases). V lost 7 bases and J 6 bases, leaving 21 bases between the germline ends. This CDR3 comprises 15 residues. Per germline, CDR1 SGHTA and CDR2 FQGNSA. CDR3 in DNA: TGTGCCAGCACCCTGGTTAGGGACGGTAGGGATGGCTACACCTTC. It is translated as CASTLVRDGRDGYTF.